This TCR beta chain was retrieved from a study of blood T cell repertoires in COVID-19. The V end lost 6 bases, the J end lost 9 bases, and 21 bases lay between the germline ends. This CDR3 has 15 residues. The germline CDR1 and CDR2 sequences are LNHDA and SQIVND (reference sequence). Profiling relied on immunoSEQ multiplex PCR, and the TCRdb table lists in-frame clones only, not all of them. Among hundreds of thousands of clones listed, 85% to 90% were seen once. V and J are TRBV19 and TRBJ1-5, with D tentatively TRBD1 (6 bases). This TCR derives from a man between 18 and 29 years old who had recovered from COVID-19. Material for sequencing was PBMCs or T cells enriched from blood (not recorded which). Written as DNA, the CDR3 is TGTGCCAGTAGGCTCGGGGGGCGGGTAATTGGGCCCCAGCATTTT. Its translation: CASRLGGRVIGPQHF.